Listed below are T cell receptor beta chains from one sample, sequenced in a study of T cells in Graves' hyperthyroidism and ophthalmopathy. TCRdb independently ran MiXCR on the multiplex PCR reads; one entry per CDR3 protein. The data show some 510,000 distinct CDR3 sequences, under 25% seen once. Sample: blood. These receptors all come from a man between 18 and 29 years old with Graves' hyperthyroidism. Both conserved end residues are part of each CDR3. The D gene is left open where the match is weak. The size field is filled for only some rows; it gives once, few, many or a size class.

size	D	J	V	CDR3	DNA
many	TRBD2	TRBJ2-4	TRBV12-3/TRBV12-4	CASSLGSSGAKNIQYF	TGTGCCAGCAGTTTAGGGTCTAGCGGAGCCAAAAACATTCAGTACTTC
-	-	TRBJ1-1	TRBV6-2/TRBV6-3	CASSGLTRGLAFF	TGTGCCAGCAGCGGCTTAACCCGGGGACTTGCTTTCTTT
many	-	TRBJ2-5	TRBV30	CAGGEEETQYF	TGTGCAGGGGGGGAAGAAGAGACCCAGTACTTC
many	-	TRBJ1-2	TRBV4-1	CASSPLDGHGYTF	TGCGCCAGCAGCCCTTTGGACGGCCATGGCTACACCTTC
many	TRBD1	TRBJ1-2	TRBV28	CASSQGDPIYGYTF	TGTGCCAGCAGTCAGGGGGACCCTATCTATGGCTACACCTTC
many	-	TRBJ1-2	TRBV7-9	CASSLEQGYTF	TGTGCCAGCAGCTTAGAACAGGGCTACACCTTC
many	-	TRBJ1-1	TRBV11-3	CASSPGAVTEAFF	TGTGCCAGCAGCCCTGGGGCGGTCACTGAAGCTTTCTTT
many	-	TRBJ2-2	TRBV2	CASSEGGAHTGELFF	TGTGCCAGCAGTGAAGGGGGGGCCCACACCGGGGAGCTGTTTTTT
few	TRBD1	TRBJ1-1	TRBV5-1	CASTPRTGGNTEAFF	TGCGCCAGCACACCGAGGACAGGGGGGAACACTGAAGCTTTCTTT
many	TRBD2	TRBJ2-5	TRBV4-1	CASNQAASGGPYQETQYF	TGCGCCAGCAACCAAGCAGCTAGCGGGGGACCGTACCAAGAGACCCAGTACTTC
many	-	TRBJ1-2	TRBV29-1	CSVDRPYGYTF	TGCAGCGTTGACAGACCGTATGGCTACACCTTC
many	-	TRBJ1-3	TRBV12-3/TRBV12-4	CASSSTLGNTIYF	TGTGCCAGCAGTTCCACCCTTGGGAACACCATATATTTT
-	-	TRBJ2-4	TRBV20-1	CSASDQGSKNIQYF	TGCAGTGCTAGCGACCAGGGATCCAAAAACATTCAGTACTTC
-	TRBD1	TRBJ2-7	TRBV10-3	CAIRGQASSYEQYF	TGTGCCATCAGAGGACAGGCAAGCTCCTACGAGCAGTACTTC
-	-	TRBJ2-7	TRBV20-1	CSATGVYEQYF	TGCAGTGCTACAGGGGTCTACGAGCAGTACTTC
many	-	TRBJ1-1	TRBV20-1	CSAYTRTLLGSGAFF	TGCAGTGCTTATACCAGGACACTCCTGGGCTCAGGAGCTTTCTTT
many	TRBD2	TRBJ2-2	TRBV28	CASSPGLAGTGELFF	TGTGCCAGCAGTCCGGGACTAGCGGGGACCGGGGAGCTGTTTTTT
few	-	TRBJ1-5	TRBV6-1	CASSRDPPEGNQPQHF	TGTGCCAGCAGTCGAGACCCTCCGGAAGGCAATCAGCCCCAGCATTTT
few	TRBD1	TRBJ2-7	TRBV18	CASSPLPGQIREQYF	TGTGCCAGCTCACCTCTCCCGGGACAGATACGGGAGCAGTACTTC
many	-	TRBJ2-2	TRBV19	CASAKANTGELFF	TGTGCCAGTGCAAAGGCGAACACCGGGGAGCTGTTTTTT